This T cell receptor beta chain originates from a study of tumor and adjacent non-tumor tissue in lung cancer. Study at large: There were about twelve adenocarcinoma, a couple of squamous cell carcinoma and 1 small cell lung cancer cases.

The V end lost 2 bases, the J end lost 5 bases, and 6 bases lay between the germline ends. Per germline, CDR1 KGHDR and CDR2 SFDVKD. The CDR3 length is 12 residues. TCRbeta libraries were built with three rounds of nested PCR, modified from ARM-PCR. MiXCR, run by TCRdb on the multiplex PCR reads, gives a single entry per CDR3 protein. The data show some 100,000 distinct CDR3 sequences, 65% seen once. In this sample, this clonotype turned up a few times. What it recognizes is unknown. General study points: Tumor TCR diversity, when higher, was linked to shorter survival.

The template was RNA from unsorted bulk tissue. This non-tumor lung sample came from over 3 cm beyond the tumor edge. The source is a man under 40 with non-small cell lung cancer. J is TRBJ2-7 and V is TRBV24-1, with D possibly being TRBD1 (6 bases). Source material: distant non-tumor lung tissue. Written as DNA, the CDR3 is TGTGCCACCAGTGATTCAGGGGACGAGCAGTACTTC. It codes for CATSDSGDEQYF.